The entry that follows covers one T cell receptor (beta chain) sequence. This sample is drawn from a study of OX40 agonist ivuxolimab in advanced cancers. The ends lost 4 bases at V and 3 bases at J; junction bases unmatched: 3. The CDR3 spans 13 residues. Germline CDR1 and CDR2: SGHVS and FNYEAQ. Generated by immunoSEQ multiplex PCR, the TCRdb table keeps only in-frame clones and is missing some. In the table there are tens of thousands of clones, 90% of which are singletons. The J gene is TRBJ2-7, the V gene TRBV7-6, with 7 bases identical to TRBD1. This sequence originates from an adult with an advanced solid tumor such as melanoma, head and neck, liver or kidney cancer. The source was CD4+ or CD8+ T cells sorted from blood, collected in a trial of the OX40 agonist ivuxolimab. The CDR3 DNA follows: TGTGCCAGCAGCTCCAACAGGGGCTACGAGCAGTACTTC. It is translated as CASSSNRGYEQYF.